This is a list of T cell receptor beta chains from one sample in a study of blood T cell repertoires in COVID-19. The data were produced by immunoSEQ multiplex PCR, yet TCRdb's version contains in-frame clones alone and is incomplete. The data show fewer than 75,000 clones, approximately 89% seen once. The specimen sequenced was peripheral blood. The receptor set was obtained from a man in his 60s with active or convalescent COVID-19. Each CDR3 is given with its conserved first and last residue. A D gene is named only where the DNA matches it firmly. Size is stated for part of the rows, as once, few or many counts, or as a class when the clone is expanded.

clone_size j_call d_call v_call cdr3_length cdr3_nt cdr3_aa
. TRBJ1-1 . TRBV15 16 TGTGCCACCAGCAGAGATCTGGCAGGGTCTGACGCTGAAGCTTTCTTT CATSRDLAGSDAEAFF
. TRBJ2-7 TRBD1 TRBV5-5 13 TGTGCCAGCAGCCGACAGGGGGCCTACGAGCAGTACTTC CASSRQGAYEQYF
. TRBJ2-1 . TRBV18 16 TGTGCCAGCTCACCACCGACAGTTACCTCCTACAATGAGCAGTTCTTC CASSPPTVTSYNEQFF
. TRBJ1-4 . TRBV7-9 15 TGTGCCAGCAGCTTGACAGGACTAGCTAATGAAAAACTGTTTTTT CASSLTGLANEKLFF
. TRBJ1-4 TRBD1 TRBV29-1 13 TGCAGCGGCCGGGACAGTAAGAATGAAAAACTGTTTTTT CSGRDSKNEKLFF
. TRBJ1-6 . TRBV11-2 15 TGTGCCAGCAGCTTGCAGGGATCCTATAATTCACCCCTCCACTTT CASSLQGSYNSPLHF
once TRBJ1-2 TRBD1 TRBV19 17 TGTGCCAGTAGTGATCGACAGGGACGGTCCCTTAACTATGGCTACACCTTC CASSDRQGRSLNYGYTF
. TRBJ2-1 . TRBV5-1 15 TGCGCCAGTCCAGAGAGGGGGGGATCCTACAATGAGCAGTTCTTC CASPERGGSYNEQFF
. TRBJ2-3 TRBD1 TRBV30 15 TGTGCCTCTGACAGGGGCCCAGGAGGCACAGATACGCAGTATTTT CASDRGPGGTDTQYF
. TRBJ2-1 TRBD2 TRBV6-2/TRBV6-3 16 TGTGCCAGCAGTTACTCGGCCGCGGGGGGACGAAATGAGCAGTTCTTC CASSYSAAGGRNEQFF
. TRBJ1-2 TRBD1 TRBV3-1/TRBV3-2 16 TGTGCCAGCAGCCAAGGTTGGGGACAGGGAGCCTATGGCTACACCTTC CASSQGWGQGAYGYTF
. TRBJ1-1 TRBD1 TRBV11-2 15 TGTGCCAGCAGCTTCGTACAGGGGTTGAACACTGAAGCTTTCTTT CASSFVQGLNTEAFF
. TRBJ2-5 TRBD2 TRBV28 16 TGTGCCAGCAGTTCTAGACTAGCGGGGTACCAAGAGACCCAGTACTTC CASSSRLAGYQETQYF
. TRBJ2-6 . TRBV9 16 TGTGCCAGCAGCTTGACTGGCGGGGCTGGGGCCAACGTCCTGACTTTC CASSLTGGAGANVLTF
. TRBJ1-4 . TRBV18 15 TGTGCCAGCTCACCACCCACGGGTTCTGATGAAAAACTGTTTTTT CASSPPTGSDEKLFF
. TRBJ2-7 TRBD2 TRBV2 14 TGTGCCAGCAGTGAAGGGCGGGGGATCTACGAGCAGTACTTC CASSEGRGIYEQYF
. TRBJ2-3 TRBD2 TRBV7-2 17 TGTGCCAGCAGCTTAGGACAGCGGGGGGCAGGGGGAGATACGCAGTATTTT CASSLGQRGAGGDTQYF
. TRBJ2-2 TRBD2 TRBV7-9 19 TGTGCCAGCAGCTTAGAGCCGGGACTAGTTTCCAAAAACACCGGGGAGCTGTTTTTT CASSLEPGLVSKNTGELFF
. TRBJ2-2 . TRBV9 16 TGTGCCAGCAGTGAAGCCGAAGGGGGTCTGGCCGGGGAGCTGTTTTTT CASSEAEGGLAGELFF
. TRBJ1-6 . TRBV27 13 TGTGCCAGCAGTTTCCAGGGAAATTCACCCCTCCACTTT CASSFQGNSPLHF
. TRBJ1-1 TRBD1 TRBV7-9 15 TGTGCCAGCAGCGGATGGGACAGGGTGAACACTGAAGCTTTCTTT CASSGWDRVNTEAFF
. TRBJ1-1 . TRBV30 13 TGTGCCTGGAGTCAGGGAACAAACACTGAAGCTTTCTTT CAWSQGTNTEAFF
. TRBJ2-3 . TRBV2 14 TGTGCCAGCATTCGGGGGGCCCGCACAGATACGCAGTATTTT CASIRGARTDTQYF
once TRBJ2-1 TRBD2 TRBV7-9 15 TGTGCCAGCAGCCAGATAGCGGGTAGCTACAATGAGCAGTTCTTC CASSQIAGSYNEQFF
. TRBJ2-1 TRBD2 TRBV5-1 16 TGCGCCAGCAGCTTTGGGACTAGCGGGGGGGATAATGAGCAGTTCTTC CASSFGTSGGDNEQFF